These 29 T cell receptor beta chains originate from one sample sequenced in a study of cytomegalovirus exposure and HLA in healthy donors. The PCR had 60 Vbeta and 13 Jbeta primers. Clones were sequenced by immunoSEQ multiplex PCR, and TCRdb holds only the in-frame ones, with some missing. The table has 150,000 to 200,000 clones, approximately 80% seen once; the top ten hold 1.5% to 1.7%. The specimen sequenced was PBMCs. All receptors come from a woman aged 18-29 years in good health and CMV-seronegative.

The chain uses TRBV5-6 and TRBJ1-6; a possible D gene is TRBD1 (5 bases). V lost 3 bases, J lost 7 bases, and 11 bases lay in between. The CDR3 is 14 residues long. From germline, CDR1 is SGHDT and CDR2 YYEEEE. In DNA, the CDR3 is TGTGCCAGCAGCTCCAGGGTGGGGAATTCACCCCTCCACTTT. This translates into CASSSRVGNSPLHF.

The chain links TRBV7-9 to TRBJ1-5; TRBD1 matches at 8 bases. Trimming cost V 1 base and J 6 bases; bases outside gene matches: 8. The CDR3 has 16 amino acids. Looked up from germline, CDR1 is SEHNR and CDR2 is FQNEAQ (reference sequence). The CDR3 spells CASSLGTGNIRQPQHF. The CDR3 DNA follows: TGTGCCAGCAGCTTAGGGACAGGGAATATCCGTCAGCCCCAGCATTTT.

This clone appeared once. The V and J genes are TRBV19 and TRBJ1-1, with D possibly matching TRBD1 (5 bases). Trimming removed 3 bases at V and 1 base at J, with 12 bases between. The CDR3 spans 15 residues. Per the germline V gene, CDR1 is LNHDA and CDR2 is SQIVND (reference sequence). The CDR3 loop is CASSIGWQGNTEAFF. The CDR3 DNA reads TGTGCCAGTAGTATCGGGTGGCAGGGGAACACTGAAGCTTTCTTT.

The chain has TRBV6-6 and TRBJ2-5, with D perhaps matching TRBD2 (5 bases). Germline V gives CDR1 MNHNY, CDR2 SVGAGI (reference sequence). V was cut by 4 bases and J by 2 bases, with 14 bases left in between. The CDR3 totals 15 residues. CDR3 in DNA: TGTGCCAGCAGTTTCCCCGGAGGACTTCAAGAGACCCAGTACTTC. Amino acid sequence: CASSFPGGLQETQYF.

The CDR3 reads CASSSIGSYGYTF. The CDR3 bases are TGTGCCAGCAGTTCGATCGGTTCCTATGGCTACACCTTC. The J gene is TRBJ1-2, the V gene TRBV28; D unresolved. The CDR3 runs to 13 residues. V was cut by 4 bases and J by 4 bases, with 10 bases left in between. Germline CDR1 MDHEN, CDR2 SYDVKM.

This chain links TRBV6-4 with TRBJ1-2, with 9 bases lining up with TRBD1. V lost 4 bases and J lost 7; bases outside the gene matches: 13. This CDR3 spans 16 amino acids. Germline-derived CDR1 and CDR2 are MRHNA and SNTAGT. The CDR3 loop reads CASSVWVGRQGVGYTF. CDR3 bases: TGTGCCAGCAGTGTTTGGGTTGGCCGACAGGGGGTTGGCTACACCTTC.

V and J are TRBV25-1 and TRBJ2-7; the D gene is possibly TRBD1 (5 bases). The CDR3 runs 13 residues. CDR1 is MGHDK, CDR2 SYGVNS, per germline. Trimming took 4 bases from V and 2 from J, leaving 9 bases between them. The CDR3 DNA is TGTGCCAGCAGTGTCAGGACAACCTACGAGCAGTACTTC. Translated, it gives CASSVRTTYEQYF.

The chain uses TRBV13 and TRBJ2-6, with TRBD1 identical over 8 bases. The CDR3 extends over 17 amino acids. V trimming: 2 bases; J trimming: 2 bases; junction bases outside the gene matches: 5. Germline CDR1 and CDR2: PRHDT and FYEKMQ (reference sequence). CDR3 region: CASSLWETGAGANVLTF. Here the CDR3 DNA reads TGTGCCAGCAGCTTATGGGAGACAGGGGCTGGGGCCAACGTCCTGACTTTC.

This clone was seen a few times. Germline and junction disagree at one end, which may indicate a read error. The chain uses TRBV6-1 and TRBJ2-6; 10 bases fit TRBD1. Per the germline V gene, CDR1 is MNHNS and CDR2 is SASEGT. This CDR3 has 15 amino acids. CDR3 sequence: CASRTGGSGANGLTF. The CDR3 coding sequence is TGTGCCAGCAGGACAGGGGGCTCTGGGGCCAACGGCCTGACTTTC.

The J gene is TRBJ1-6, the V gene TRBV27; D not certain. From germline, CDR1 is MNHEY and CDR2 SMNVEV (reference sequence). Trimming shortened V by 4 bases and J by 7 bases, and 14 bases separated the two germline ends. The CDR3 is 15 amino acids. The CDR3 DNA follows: TGTGCCAGCAGTTACGACCCGGGGTACAATTCACCCCTCCACTTT. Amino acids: CASSYDPGYNSPLHF.

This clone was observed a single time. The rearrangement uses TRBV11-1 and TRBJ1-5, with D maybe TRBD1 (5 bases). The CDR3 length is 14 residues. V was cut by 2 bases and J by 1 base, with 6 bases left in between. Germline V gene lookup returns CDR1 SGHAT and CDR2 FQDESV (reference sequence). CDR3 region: CASSLQGSNQPQHF. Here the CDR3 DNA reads TGTGCCAGCAGCTTACAGGGCAGCAATCAGCCCCAGCATTTT.

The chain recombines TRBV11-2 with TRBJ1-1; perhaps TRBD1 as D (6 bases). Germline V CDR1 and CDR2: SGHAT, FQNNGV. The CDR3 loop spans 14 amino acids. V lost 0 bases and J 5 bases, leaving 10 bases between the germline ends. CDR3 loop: CASSLDPRGTEAFF. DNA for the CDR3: TGTGCCAGCAGCTTAGATCCCAGGGGAACTGAAGCTTTCTTT.

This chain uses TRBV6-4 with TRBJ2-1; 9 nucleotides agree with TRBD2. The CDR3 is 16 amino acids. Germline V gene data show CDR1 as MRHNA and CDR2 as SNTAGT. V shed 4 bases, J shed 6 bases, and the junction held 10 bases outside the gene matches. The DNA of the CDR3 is TGTGCCAGCAGTGGGGATGCACTAGCGGGCCCCAATGAGCAGTTCTTC. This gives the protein CASSGDALAGPNEQFF.

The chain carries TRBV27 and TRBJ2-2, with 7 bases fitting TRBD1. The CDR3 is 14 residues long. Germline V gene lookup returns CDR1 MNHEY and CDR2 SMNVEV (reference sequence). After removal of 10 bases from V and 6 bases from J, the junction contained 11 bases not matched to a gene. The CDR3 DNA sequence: TGTGCCACCCCAGAAAGGGGGCACGCCGGGGAGCTGTTTTTT. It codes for CATPERGHAGELFF.

CDR3 region: CASREERTGRTEAFF. The CDR3 DNA is TGTGCCAGCAGGGAAGAAAGGACAGGGAGGACTGAAGCTTTCTTT. The chain recombines TRBV11-1 with TRBJ1-1; 8 bases are shared with TRBD1. The CDR3 sequence is 15 residues long. Trimming removed 6 bases from V and 5 bases from J; junction bases left unmatched: 11. Germline V lookup: CDR1 SGHAT, CDR2 FQDESV (reference sequence).

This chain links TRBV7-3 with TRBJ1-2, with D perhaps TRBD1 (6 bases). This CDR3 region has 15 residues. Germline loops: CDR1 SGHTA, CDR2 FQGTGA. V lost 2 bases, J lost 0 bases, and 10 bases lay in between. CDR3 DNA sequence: TGTGCCAGCAGCTTACAACAGGGCCCTAACTATGGCTACACCTTC. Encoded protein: CASSLQQGPNYGYTF.

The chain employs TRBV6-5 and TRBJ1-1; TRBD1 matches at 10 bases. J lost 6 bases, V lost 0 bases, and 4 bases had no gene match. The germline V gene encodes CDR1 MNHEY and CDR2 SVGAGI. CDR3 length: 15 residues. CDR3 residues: CASSYSDRGQAEAFF. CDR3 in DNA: TGTGCCAGCAGTTACTCAGACAGGGGGCAGGCTGAAGCTTTCTTT.

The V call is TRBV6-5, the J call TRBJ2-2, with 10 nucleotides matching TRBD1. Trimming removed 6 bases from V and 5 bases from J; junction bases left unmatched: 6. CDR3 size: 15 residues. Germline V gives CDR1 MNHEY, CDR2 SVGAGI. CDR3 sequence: CASSRQGAMTGELFF. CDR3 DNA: TGTGCCAGCAGCCGACAGGGGGCGATGACCGGGGAGCTGTTTTTT.

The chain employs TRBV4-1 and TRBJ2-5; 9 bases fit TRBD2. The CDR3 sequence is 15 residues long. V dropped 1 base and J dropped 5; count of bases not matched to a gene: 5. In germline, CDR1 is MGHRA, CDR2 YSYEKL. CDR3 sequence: CASSQGGTSRETQYF. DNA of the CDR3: TGCGCCAGCAGCCAAGGGGGGACTAGCAGGGAGACCCAGTACTTC.

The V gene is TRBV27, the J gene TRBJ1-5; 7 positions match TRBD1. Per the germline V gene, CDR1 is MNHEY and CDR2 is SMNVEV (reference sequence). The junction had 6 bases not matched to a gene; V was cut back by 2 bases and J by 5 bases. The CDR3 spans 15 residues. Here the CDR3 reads CASSLKFTGDQPQHF. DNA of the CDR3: TGTGCCAGCAGTTTAAAGTTCACAGGGGATCAGCCCCAGCATTTT.

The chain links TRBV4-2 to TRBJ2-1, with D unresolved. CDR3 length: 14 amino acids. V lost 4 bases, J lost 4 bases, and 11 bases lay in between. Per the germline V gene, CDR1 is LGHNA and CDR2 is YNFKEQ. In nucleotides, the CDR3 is TGTGCCAGCAGCCCCAACCTAGAATACAATGAGCAGTTCTTC. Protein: CASSPNLEYNEQFF.

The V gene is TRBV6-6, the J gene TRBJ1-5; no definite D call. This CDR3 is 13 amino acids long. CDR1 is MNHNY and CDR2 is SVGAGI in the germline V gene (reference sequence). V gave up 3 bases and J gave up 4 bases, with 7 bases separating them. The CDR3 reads CASSYPGNQPQHF. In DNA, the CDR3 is TGTGCCAGCAGTTATCCCGGGAATCAGCCCCAGCATTTT.

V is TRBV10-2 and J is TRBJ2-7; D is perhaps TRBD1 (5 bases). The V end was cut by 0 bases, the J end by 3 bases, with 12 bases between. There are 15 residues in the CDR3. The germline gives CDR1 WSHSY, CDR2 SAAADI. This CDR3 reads CASSESRPGRYEQYF. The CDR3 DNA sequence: TGCGCCAGCAGTGAGTCGAGGCCAGGGCGCTACGAGCAGTACTTC.

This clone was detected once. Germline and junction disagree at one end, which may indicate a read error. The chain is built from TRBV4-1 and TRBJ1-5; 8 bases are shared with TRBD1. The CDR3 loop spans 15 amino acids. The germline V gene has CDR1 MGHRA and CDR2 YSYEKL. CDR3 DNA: TGCGCCAGCGGCCAGGACGGACAGGGAAATCAGCCCCAGCATTTT. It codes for CASGQDGQGNQPQHF.

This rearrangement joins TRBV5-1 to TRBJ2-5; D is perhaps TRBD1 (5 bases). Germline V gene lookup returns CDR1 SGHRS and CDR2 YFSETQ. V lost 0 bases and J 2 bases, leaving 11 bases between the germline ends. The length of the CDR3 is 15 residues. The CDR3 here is CASSLGYRWQETQYF. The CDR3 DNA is TGCGCCAGCAGCTTGGGTTACAGGTGGCAAGAGACCCAGTACTTC.

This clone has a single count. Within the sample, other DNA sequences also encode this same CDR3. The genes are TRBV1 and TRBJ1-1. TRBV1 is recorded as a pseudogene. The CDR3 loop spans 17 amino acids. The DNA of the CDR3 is TGCACCAGCGAAAACAACGAACGCCGGGGGGTCTTTACTGAAGCTTTCTTT. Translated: CTSENNERRGVFTEAFF.

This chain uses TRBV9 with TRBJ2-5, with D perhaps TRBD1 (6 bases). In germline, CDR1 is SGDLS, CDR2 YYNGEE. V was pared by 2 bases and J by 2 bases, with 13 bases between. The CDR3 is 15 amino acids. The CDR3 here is CASSVDSGLQETQYF. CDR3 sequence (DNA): TGTGCCAGCAGCGTGGACAGCGGACTGCAAGAGACCCAGTACTTC.

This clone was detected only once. In nucleotides, the CDR3 is TGCGCCAGCAGCCAAGAGAGGAGGGGCCCTGGCTACACCTTC. It is translated as CASSQERRGPGYTF. This chain connects TRBV4-1 to TRBJ1-2; maybe TRBD1 (5 bases). Trimming removed 0 bases at V and 7 bases at J, with 12 bases between. CDR1 is MGHRA and CDR2 is YSYEKL in the germline V gene. This CDR3 spans 14 amino acids.

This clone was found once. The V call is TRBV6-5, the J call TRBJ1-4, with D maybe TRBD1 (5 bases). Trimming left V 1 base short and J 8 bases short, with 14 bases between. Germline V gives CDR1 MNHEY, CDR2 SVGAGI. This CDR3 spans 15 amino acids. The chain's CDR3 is CASSYFGGIQEKLFF. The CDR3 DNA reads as TGTGCCAGCAGTTACTTCGGGGGGATTCAGGAAAAACTGTTTTTT.